The T cell receptor (beta chain) described here comes from a study of PD-1 blockade in classical Hodgkin lymphoma (dated by TCRdb to between 2020 and 2021). About the investigation overall: The study used TCR beta sequencing and CyTOF to define a peripheral blood immune signature of response to PD-1 blockade in classical Hodgkin lymphoma.

What the research found in general, with its limitations: The study was restricted to a single clinical trial cohort, and the causes of repertoire differences, possibly disease activity or prior therapy, were left undefined. Baseline TCR diversity was reported as lower in newly diagnosed patients than in healthy donors, and lower still in relapsed/refractory patients.

The time point label corresponds to: newly diagnosed, previously untreated cHL patient sample. Magnetic negative selection with a Miltenyi CD8+ T cell isolation kit was used to purify CD8+ T cells from thawed PBMCs. As a comparison group for the relapsed/refractory trial patients, PBMCs were sequenced from patients with newly diagnosed, previously untreated classical Hodgkin lymphoma. Peripheral blood was collected in 8 mL Vacutainer Cell Preparation Tubes, from which PBMCs were isolated by centrifugation and then cryopreserved. Purified CD4+ and CD8+ fractions were prepared only for cases with an additional available PBMC sample. Magnetically labelled cells were depleted on LS columns in a quadroMACS separator, and the flow-through was collected as the purified fraction. Taken from cysteine to phenylalanine, the CDR3 has 15 residues. Only the CDR3 portion is preserved as DNA: 45 bases, with reading frame beginning at the first base. Looking up the germline V gene (reference sequence) yields CDR1 SEHNR and CDR2 FQNEAQ. The germline ends are 18 bases apart after V is trimmed by 5 bases and J by 5 bases.

The Qiagen DNeasy kit was used to extract genomic DNA from unsorted PBMCs and from the negatively selected CD4+ and CD8+ fractions. TCR beta CDR3 regions were amplified by immunoSEQ multiplex PCR using primers annealing to V and J segments. A synthetic immune receptor repertoire was used to minimize amplification bias, and any residual bias was removed computationally once sequencing was done. From the authors' description of their analysis: Custom Python scripts were used to quantify repertoire diversity as the Shannon entropy index. The unsorted, CD4+ and CD8+ repertoires were each analyzed separately, with the exception of combined analyses, where CD4+ and CD8+ sequences were merged in silico. This is the immuneACCESS table as TCRdb keeps it, with only in-frame sequences that have V and J called. A part of the clones is gone; compared with another copy, unresolved V genes explain less than half, and the rest is unexplained. For V, J and clone size, that table is used; D and trimming come from the DNA. The sample data list about 21,000 clones, and about 87% of these were observed just once. The leading ten clones occupy over 6% of the sample.

On this clone itself: The antigen it recognizes is unknown. No much larger clonotype is one base removed from it; base qualities were not supplied.

Sequenced material: CD8+ T cells from blood. The chain links TRBV7-9 with TRBJ2-5; the D region may be TRBD1 or TRBD2, each matching 5 bases equally. The source is a human donor with classical Hodgkin lymphoma. The DNA sequence reads TGTGCCAGCAGCCCCATAAGTCCGGGGCAGGAGACCCAGTACTTC. This sequence encodes CASSPISPGQETQYF.